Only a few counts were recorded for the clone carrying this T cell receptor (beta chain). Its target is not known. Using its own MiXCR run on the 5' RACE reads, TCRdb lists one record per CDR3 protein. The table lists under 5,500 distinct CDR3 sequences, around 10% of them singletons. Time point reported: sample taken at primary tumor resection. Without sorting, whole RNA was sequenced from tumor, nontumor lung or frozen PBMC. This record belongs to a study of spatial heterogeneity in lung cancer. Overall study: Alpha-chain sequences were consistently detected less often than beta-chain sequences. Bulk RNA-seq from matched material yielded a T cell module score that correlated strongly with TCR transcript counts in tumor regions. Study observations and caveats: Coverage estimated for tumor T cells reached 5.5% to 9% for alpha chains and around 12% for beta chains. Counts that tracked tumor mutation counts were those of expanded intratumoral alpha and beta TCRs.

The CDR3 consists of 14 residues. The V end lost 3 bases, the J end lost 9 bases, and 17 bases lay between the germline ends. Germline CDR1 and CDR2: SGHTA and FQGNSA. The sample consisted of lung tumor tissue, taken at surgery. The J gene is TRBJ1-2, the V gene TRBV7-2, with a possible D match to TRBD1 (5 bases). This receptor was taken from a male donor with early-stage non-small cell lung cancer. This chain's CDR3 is CASSLGSQGGSYTF. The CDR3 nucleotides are TGTGCCAGCAGCTTGGGAAGCCAGGGAGGCAGCTACACCTTC.